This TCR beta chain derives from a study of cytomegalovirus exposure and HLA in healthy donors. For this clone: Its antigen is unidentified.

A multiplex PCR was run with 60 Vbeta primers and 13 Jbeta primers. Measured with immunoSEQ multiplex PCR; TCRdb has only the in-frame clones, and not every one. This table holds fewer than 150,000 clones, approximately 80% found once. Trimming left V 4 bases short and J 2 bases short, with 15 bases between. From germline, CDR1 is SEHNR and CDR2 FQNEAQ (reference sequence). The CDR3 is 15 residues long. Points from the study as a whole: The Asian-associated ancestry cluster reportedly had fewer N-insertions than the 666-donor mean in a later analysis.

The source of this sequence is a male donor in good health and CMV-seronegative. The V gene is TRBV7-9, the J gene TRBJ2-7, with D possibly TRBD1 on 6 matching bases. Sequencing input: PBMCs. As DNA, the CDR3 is TGTGCCAGCAGCTCCCGTCGGGACATAGCCTACGAGCAGTACTTC. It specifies CASSSRRDIAYEQYF. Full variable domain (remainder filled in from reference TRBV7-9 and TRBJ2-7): DTGVSQNPRHKITKRGQNVTFRCDPISEHNRLYWYRQTLGQGPEFLTYFQNEAQLEKSRLLSDRFSAERPKGSFSTLEIQRTEQGDSAMYLCASSSRRDIAYEQYFGPGTRLTVT.